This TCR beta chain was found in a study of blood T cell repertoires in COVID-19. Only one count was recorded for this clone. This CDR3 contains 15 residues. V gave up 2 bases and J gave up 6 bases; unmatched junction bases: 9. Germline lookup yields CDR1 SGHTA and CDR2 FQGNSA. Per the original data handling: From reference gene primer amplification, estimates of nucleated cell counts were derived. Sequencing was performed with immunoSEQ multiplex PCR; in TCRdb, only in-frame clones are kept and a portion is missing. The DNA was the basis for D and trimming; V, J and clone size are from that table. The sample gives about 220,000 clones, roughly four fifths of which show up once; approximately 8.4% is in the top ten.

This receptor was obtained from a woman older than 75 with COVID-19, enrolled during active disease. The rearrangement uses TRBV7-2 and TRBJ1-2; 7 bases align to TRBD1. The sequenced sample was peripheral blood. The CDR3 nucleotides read TGTGCCAGCAGCTTAATGGGACCCAGGGGGAATGGCTACACCTTC. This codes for CASSLMGPRGNGYTF. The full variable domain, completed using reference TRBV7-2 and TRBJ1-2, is GAGVSQSPSNKVTEKGKDVELRCDPISGHTALYWYRQSLGQGLEFLIYFQGNSAPDKSGLPSDRFSAERTGGSVSTLTIQRTQQEDSAVYLCASSLMGPRGNGYTFGSGTRLTVV.